One and the same sample provided the 5 T cell receptor beta chains below, sequenced in a study of CD8 T cells in ankylosing spondylitis. Study-level findings and limits: Several highly homologous variants made up a TCR beta motif, and this motif appeared characteristic of ankylosing spondylitis blood.

Their antigens are not known. One entry per CDR3 protein results from TCRdb running MiXCR on the 5' RACE reads. Altogether about 800,000 distinct CDR3 sequences are present, about an eighth being singletons, with the ten largest covering about 0.49%. Sequences were obtained from blood, either unsorted or a sorted T cell fraction (not recorded which). These receptors all stem from a male donor with ankylosing spondylitis.

The chain joins TRBV20-1 to TRBJ1-1; possible D gene TRBD1, 6 bases. The CDR3 sequence is 14 residues long. V was pared by 0 bases and J by 4 bases, with 12 bases between. Germline CDR1 DFQATT, CDR2 SNEGSKA (reference sequence). CDR3 nucleotide sequence: TGCAGTGCTAGAGAAGGGGGAGTGCGCACTGAAGCTTTCTTT. This translates into CSAREGGVRTEAFF.

This rearrangement joins TRBV5-6 to TRBJ1-5; 9 bases map to TRBD1. V was pared by 2 bases and J by 5 bases, with 8 bases of the junction left unmatched. There are 16 residues in the CDR3. The germline V gene encodes CDR1 SGHDT and CDR2 YYEEEE. DNA of the CDR3: TGTGCCAGCAGCTTCTTCCCGGGACAGGGCTATCAGCCCCAGCATTTT. Its protein product is CASSFFPGQGYQPQHF. Full variable domain (missing parts from reference TRBV5-6 and TRBJ1-5): DAGVTQSPTHLIKTRGQQVTLRCSPKSGHDTVSWYQQALGQGPQFIFQYYEEEERQRGNFPDRFSGHQFPNYSSELNVNALLLGDSALYLCASSFFPGQGYQPQHFGDGTRLSIL.

This clonotype turned up a few times. The V and J genes are TRBV7-2 and TRBJ2-6; D is perhaps TRBD2 (5 bases). V dropped 5 bases and J dropped 4 bases, with 18 bases sitting between them. The germline gives CDR1 SGHTA, CDR2 FQGNSA. This CDR3 region has 17 residues. CDR3 loop: CASSAWRRTLGANVLTF. The CDR3 nucleotides read TGTGCCAGCAGCGCTTGGAGGAGGACCTTAGGGGCCAACGTCCTGACTTTC.

This clonotype has a handful of counts. This chain connects TRBV18 to TRBJ2-3; D gene uncertain. In germline, CDR1 is KGHSH, CDR2 LQKENI. The ends were cut back, 6 bases at V and 1 base at J, with 14 bases in the middle. This CDR3 region has 15 residues. This CDR3 is CASSLGPRRTDTQYF. CDR3 sequence (DNA): TGTGCCAGCTCCCTAGGACCCCGCCGCACAGATACGCAGTATTTT.

In its sample, this clonotype was seen a few times. The junction differs from germline at one of its ends, possibly a read error. The chain joins TRBV7-6 to TRBJ1-1, with D hard to call. The CDR3 spans 13 residues. Germline CDR1 and CDR2: SGHVS and FNYEAQ. The CDR3 DNA follows: TGTGCCAGCAGCTTATCTGCGAACACTGGAGCTTTCTTT. Its protein is CASSLSANTGAFF.